What follows are 30 T cell receptor beta chains derived from one specimen sequenced in a study of CD8+ T cells in alopecia areata. Extracted RNA was reverse transcribed, and the resulting cDNA served as sequencing template. The assay was immunoSEQ multiplex PCR, and TCRdb's table has in-frame clones only and misses some. This table has under 350,000 clones, roughly 50% appearing once. Treatment specified: oral pan-JAK inhibitor, 5-10 mg twice daily. Sequenced material: CD4+ T cells sorted from blood, taken at week 24, from a patient treated with tofacitinib. These receptors all stem from a human donor with alopecia areata.

The CDR3 region has the DNA TGTGCCAGCAGTGACGACAGGGTGGAGACCCAGTACTTC. Residues: CASSDDRVETQYF. The chain is built from TRBV28 and TRBJ2-5; the match to TRBD1 covers 7 bases. The CDR3 contains 13 residues. Trimming at V came to 5 bases and at J to 5 bases, leaving 5 bases not matched to a gene. Germline loops: CDR1 MDHEN, CDR2 SYDVKM.

The chain employs TRBV30 and TRBJ2-7, with a tentative D call TRBD1 (6 bases). CDR3 length: 14 residues. From germline, CDR1 is GTSNPN and CDR2 SVGIG (reference sequence). V was trimmed by 0 bases and J by 6 bases, leaving 15 bases between them. The CDR3 spells CAWSVRGGGGEQYF. Here the CDR3 DNA reads TGTGCCTGGAGTGTAAGAGGGGGTGGAGGCGAGCAGTACTTC. The whole variable domain, filled in from reference TRBV30 and TRBJ2-7, reads SQTIHQWPATLVQPVGSPLSLECTVEGTSNPNLYWYRQAAGRGLQLLFYSVGIGQISSEVPQNLSASRPQDRQFILSSKKLLLSDSGFYLCAWSVRGGGGEQYFGPGTRLTVT.

This clone occurred a few times. This rearrangement joins TRBV11-2 to TRBJ2-1; the match to TRBD2 covers 7 bases. Trimming at V came to 8 bases and at J to 4 bases, leaving 5 bases not matched to a gene. Looked up from germline, CDR1 is SGHAT and CDR2 is FQNNGV. The CDR3 spans 13 residues. CDR3 residues: CASGEGRYNEQFF. DNA for the CDR3: TGTGCCAGCGGGGAGGGGAGATACAATGAGCAGTTCTTC.

This sequence joins TRBV11-2 and TRBJ1-2, with 8 positions matching TRBD1. The CDR3 spans 14 residues. Germline V CDR1 and CDR2: SGHAT, FQNNGV. After removal of 4 bases from V and 5 bases from J, the junction contained 6 bases not matched to a gene. CDR3 sequence reads: CASSSDDRGYGYTF. As DNA, the CDR3 is TGTGCCAGCAGCTCAGACGACAGGGGTTATGGCTACACCTTC.

The rearrangement links TRBV28 to TRBJ1-5; a weak D match, TRBD1 (6 bases). The V end lost 5 bases, the J end lost 1 base, and 9 bases lay between the germline ends. CDR1 is MDHEN, CDR2 SYDVKM, per germline. The CDR3 covers 14 residues. This CDR3 is CASSIGQSNQPQHF. In DNA form, the CDR3 reads TGTGCCAGCAGTATCGGACAGAGCAATCAGCCCCAGCATTTT.

This clone occurred a few times. The chain carries TRBV11-2 and TRBJ2-5, with TRBD2 matching 8 bases. This CDR3 comprises 18 residues. Germline V gene data show CDR1 as SGHAT and CDR2 as FQNNGV. V shed 5 bases, J shed 4 bases, and the junction held 18 bases outside the gene matches. The CDR3 loop is CASSPRGEQRGPVETQYF. DNA of the CDR3: TGTGCCAGCAGCCCTAGGGGGGAGCAGCGGGGGCCCGTAGAGACCCAGTACTTC.

Here the CDR3 DNA reads TGCGCCAGCAGCCCGACAGGGGTTCAGCCCCAGCATTTT. It encodes CASSPTGVQPQHF. The rearrangement joins TRBV4-1 to TRBJ1-5, with 8 bases matching TRBD1. The CDR3 has 13 residues. With V trimmed by 4 bases and J by 6 bases, 2 bases remained unmatched. Germline V gene data show CDR1 as MGHRA and CDR2 as YSYEKL.

Of note for this clone: Germline is not matched at one junction end, which may reflect a read error. This sequence joins TRBV7-7 and TRBJ2-5; 9 positions agree with TRBD1. This CDR3 comprises 15 residues. Germline V gene sequence: CDR1 SSHAT, CDR2 FNYEAQ (reference sequence). The CDR3 sequence is CASSRTGAMGETQYF. The CDR3 DNA follows: TGTGCTAGCAGCCGGACAGGGGCGATGGGGGAGACCCAGTACTTC.

The rearrangement joins TRBV10-3 to TRBJ2-3; D is undetermined. There are 11 residues in the CDR3. Germline V CDR1 and CDR2: ENHRY, SYGVKD. Trimming pared 10 bases from V and 6 bases from J, leaving 11 bases between. The CDR3 spells CASRQLDTQYF. CDR3 bases: TGTGCCAGCAGGCAGCTTGATACGCAGTATTTT.

This clone was picked up a small number of times. This chain connects TRBV23-1 to TRBJ1-3; a possible D gene is TRBD1 (6 bases). TRBV23-1 carries the ORF label, with uncertain function. Between the trimmed V and J ends, which lost 4 bases and 1 base, there was a span of 8 bases. The CDR3 totals 14 residues. Here the CDR3 DNA reads TGCGCCAGCAGTCGGGGGGCATCTGGAAACACCATATATTTT. Translation gives CASSRGASGNTIYF.

The chain's CDR3 is CAWSAQASQPQHF. CDR3 nucleotides: TGTGCCTGGAGTGCACAGGCCAGTCAGCCCCAGCATTTT. This rearrangement joins TRBV30 to TRBJ1-5; possibly TRBD1 for D (5 bases). The CDR3 sequence is 13 residues long. The germline gives CDR1 GTSNPN, CDR2 SVGIG (reference sequence). Trimming removed 1 base at V and 6 bases at J, with 10 bases between.

V gene TRBV30 combines with J gene TRBJ1-1; TRBD1 matches 7 bases. Unmatched junction bases numbered 6, after V lost 5 bases and J lost 3 bases. The germline V gene has CDR1 GTSNPN and CDR2 SVGIG (reference sequence). This CDR3 is built from 13 residues. The CDR3 DNA is TGTGCCTGGGTGGGACAGTGGGACACTGAAGCTTTCTTT. Translation: CAWVGQWDTEAFF.

The V and J genes are TRBV19 and TRBJ2-7; 7 nucleotides match TRBD1. Trimming at V came to 4 bases and at J to 6 bases, leaving 15 bases not matched to a gene. The CDR3 covers 16 residues. Germline loops: CDR1 LNHDA, CDR2 SQIVND (reference sequence). CDR3 in DNA: TGTGCCAGTAGTAGGACCCAGGTCAGGGGGTCCGGCGAGCAGTACTTC. It encodes CASSRTQVRGSGEQYF.

The chain is built from TRBV2 and TRBJ2-3; TRBD1 agrees at 7 bases. The CDR3 runs to 14 residues. J gave up 6 bases and V 7 bases, and 10 bases lay outside the gene matches. The germline gives CDR1 SNHLY, CDR2 FYNNEI. CDR3 in amino acids: CASKGTVQVDTQYF. CDR3 bases: TGTGCCAGCAAGGGGACAGTTCAAGTGGATACGCAGTATTTT.

For this clone: Other DNA variants within this sample encode the same CDR3. This chain connects TRBV5-4 to TRBJ2-5; D gene uncertain. The CDR3 is 13 amino acids. Trimming cost V 4 bases and J 2 bases, with 9 bases left between them. In germline, CDR1 is SGHNT, CDR2 YYREEE (reference sequence). CDR3 sequence (DNA): TGTGCCAGCAGCCTCGGGCCGCAAGAGACCCAGTACTTC. It yields the protein CASSLGPQETQYF.

The rearrangement uses TRBV6-5 and TRBJ2-7; D may correspond to TRBD1 or TRBD2 (7 bases each). The germline V gene encodes CDR1 MNHEY and CDR2 SVGAGI. The CDR3 is 13 residues long. V lost 5 bases, J lost 6 bases, and 14 bases lay in between. For the CDR3, the DNA is TGTGCCAGCAGTCCCCCAGGGGGGGGCGAGCAGTACTTC. Translated: CASSPPGGGEQYF.

This sequence joins TRBV30 and TRBJ1-5, with D perhaps matching TRBD1 (5 bases). Between the trimmed V and J ends, which lost 2 bases and 4 bases, there was a span of 12 bases. The germline V gene encodes CDR1 GTSNPN and CDR2 SVGIG (reference sequence). The CDR3 is 14 amino acids. This CDR3 is CAWSLGTANQPQHF. The CDR3 DNA follows: TGTGCCTGGAGTCTTGGGACGGCGAATCAGCCCCAGCATTTT.

The chain links TRBV30 to TRBJ2-3; TRBD1 matches at 11 bases. This CDR3 comprises 15 residues. The trim removed 0 bases at V and 4 bases at J, leaving 3 bases unmatched. CDR1 and CDR2 (germline): GTSNPN, SVGIG (reference sequence). CDR3 amino acids: CAWSVRTGGADTQYF. CDR3 DNA sequence: TGTGCCTGGAGTGTACGGACAGGGGGCGCAGATACGCAGTATTTT. Combining the CDR3 with reference TRBV30 and TRBJ2-3 gives the whole variable domain SQTIHQWPATLVQPVGSPLSLECTVEGTSNPNLYWYRQAAGRGLQLLFYSVGIGQISSEVPQNLSASRPQDRQFILSSKKLLLSDSGFYLCAWSVRTGGADTQYFGPGTRLTVL.

V and J are TRBV6-5 and TRBJ2-2, with 9 bases identical to TRBD2. Germline loops: CDR1 MNHEY, CDR2 SVGAGI. Unmatched junction bases numbered 6, after V lost 4 bases and J lost 6 bases. The CDR3 spans 15 residues. CDR3 coding DNA: TGTGCCAGCAGTTCGGGACTAGCAAAGGCCGGGGAGCTGTTTTTT. Translation: CASSSGLAKAGELFF.

The chain is built from TRBV7-9 and TRBJ1-1; D unclear. In germline, CDR1 is SEHNR, CDR2 FQNEAQ (reference sequence). The CDR3 length is 15 residues. V was pared by 5 bases and J by 1 base, with 14 bases between. CDR3: CASSRTPGWNTEAFF. CDR3 bases: TGTGCCAGCAGCCGAACGCCCGGATGGAACACTGAAGCTTTCTTT.

This clone was recorded a few times. The V gene is TRBV19, the J gene TRBJ1-5, with TRBD1 identical over 8 bases. The length of the CDR3 is 15 residues. The germline gives CDR1 LNHDA, CDR2 SQIVND (reference sequence). The V and J ends lost 5 bases and 3 bases, in that order; junction bases with no gene match: 6. CDR3 sequence: CASSLDRAYNQPQHF. In DNA form, the CDR3 reads TGTGCCAGTAGTCTGGACAGGGCTTACAATCAGCCCCAGCATTTT.

The V call is TRBV7-9, the J call TRBJ1-5; D is unresolved. The CDR3 totals 15 residues. The V gene lost 5 bases and the J gene lost 7 bases, with 18 bases spanning the gap. CDR1 is SEHNR, CDR2 FQNEAQ, per germline (reference sequence). The CDR3 loop reads CASSLFGELSQPQHF. CDR3 bases: TGTGCCAGCAGCCTGTTCGGGGAGCTTTCGCAGCCCCAGCATTTT.

The sample holds a few counts of this clone. The chain combines TRBV11-3 with TRBJ2-5, with D perhaps matching TRBD2 (6 bases). The CDR3 has 15 residues. The V end lost 0 bases, the J end lost 4 bases, and 12 bases lay between the germline ends. Germline V gene data show CDR1 as SGHNT and CDR2 as YENEEA. The CDR3: CASSLDGGARETQYF. The CDR3 region has the DNA TGTGCCAGCAGCTTAGATGGAGGGGCCCGAGAGACCCAGTACTTC.

V usage is TRBV29-1 and J usage is TRBJ2-7, with 11 positions matching TRBD2. This CDR3 is built from 12 residues. Germline V lookup: CDR1 SQVTM, CDR2 ANQGSEA. Trimming cost V 7 bases and J 6 bases; bases outside gene matches: 5. Here the CDR3 DNA reads TGCAGCGGAATACTAGCGGGGGTCGAGCAGTACTTC. Protein product: CSGILAGVEQYF.

The rearrangement links TRBV7-8 to TRBJ2-7, with D possibly TRBD2 on 6 matching bases. Germline assignment: CDR1 SGHVS and CDR2 FQNEAQ. V was shortened by 4 bases and J by 3 bases, with 13 bases between the two germline ends. The CDR3 totals 14 residues. As DNA, the CDR3 is TGTGCCAGCAGCTACAGACTAGACCACTACGAGCAGTACTTC. Its translation: CASSYRLDHYEQYF.

This clone appeared a few times. This chain connects TRBV30 to TRBJ2-7; either TRBD1 or TRBD2 may fit D (5 bases each). Germline V gene lookup returns CDR1 GTSNPN and CDR2 SVGIG (reference sequence). The ends were cut back, 1 base at V and 5 bases at J, with 15 bases in the middle. This CDR3 contains 14 residues. The CDR3: CAWSAGRSNHEQYF. In DNA, the CDR3 is TGTGCCTGGAGTGCGGGACGAAGTAACCACGAGCAGTACTTC.

The rearrangement links TRBV9 to TRBJ2-6; tentative D call: TRBD2 (6 bases). Germline CDR1 and CDR2: SGDLS and YYNGEE. The CDR3 has 15 residues. Trimming removed 4 bases from V and 0 bases from J, with 8 bases in between. The DNA for the CDR3 is TGTGCCAGCAGCCCGCGGGGCTCTGGGGCCAACGTCCTGACTTTC. Protein sequence: CASSPRGSGANVLTF. The full variable domain, with the rest looked up from reference TRBV9 and TRBJ2-6, is DSGVTQTPKHLITATGQRVTLRCSPRSGDLSVYWYQQSLDQGLQFLIQYYNGEERAKGNILERFSAQQFPDLHSELNLSSLELGDSALYFCASSPRGSGANVLTFGAGSRLTVL.

This clone was counted only a few times. The CDR3 bases are TGTGCCAGCAGTGCCTTATATGGCTACACCTTC. As protein: CASSALYGYTF. The chain combines TRBV28 with TRBJ1-2; D unresolved. Germline V gene sequence: CDR1 MDHEN, CDR2 SYDVKM. The CDR3 is made up of 11 amino acids. Trimming took 5 bases from V and 5 from J, leaving 6 bases between them.

The chain has TRBV2 and TRBJ2-1; D is perhaps TRBD1 (6 bases). The CDR3 has 15 residues. Trimming left V 3 bases short and J 8 bases short, with 17 bases between. Germline CDR1 is SNHLY and CDR2 is FYNNEI. CDR3 nucleotide sequence: TGTGCCAGCAGTGATACTGCAGGGGTTTCGGATGAGCAGTTCTTC. Amino acids: CASSDTAGVSDEQFF.

Points on this clone: In the same sample, other DNA sequences code for this CDR3. The chain links TRBV15 to TRBJ2-5, with 11 nucleotides matching TRBD2. The CDR3 is 15 residues long. CDR1 LNHNV and CDR2 YYDKDF come from the germline V gene (reference sequence). Trimming took 1 base from V and 4 from J; bases not matched to a gene: 2. The CDR3 DNA is TGTGCCACCAGCAGAGGGGGGACTAGCGGAGAGACCCAGTACTTC. It yields the protein CATSRGGTSGETQYF.